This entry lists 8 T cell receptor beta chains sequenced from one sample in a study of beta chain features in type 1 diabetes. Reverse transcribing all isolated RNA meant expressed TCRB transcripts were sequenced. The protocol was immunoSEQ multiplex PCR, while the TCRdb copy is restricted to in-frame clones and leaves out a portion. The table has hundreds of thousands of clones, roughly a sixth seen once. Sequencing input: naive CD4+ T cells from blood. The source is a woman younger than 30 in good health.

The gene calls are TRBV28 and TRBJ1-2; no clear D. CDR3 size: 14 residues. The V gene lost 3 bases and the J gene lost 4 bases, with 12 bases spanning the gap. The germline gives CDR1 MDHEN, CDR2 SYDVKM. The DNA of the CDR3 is TGTGCCAGCAGTTTGCCGAGGGATCCCTATGGCTACACCTTC. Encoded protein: CASSLPRDPYGYTF.

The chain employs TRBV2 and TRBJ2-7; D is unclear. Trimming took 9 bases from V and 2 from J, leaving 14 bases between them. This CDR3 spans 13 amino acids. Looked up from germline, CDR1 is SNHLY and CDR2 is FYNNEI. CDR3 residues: CASSRTVTYEQYF. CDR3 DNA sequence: TGTGCCAGTTCCCGGACGGTAACCTACGAGCAGTACTTC.

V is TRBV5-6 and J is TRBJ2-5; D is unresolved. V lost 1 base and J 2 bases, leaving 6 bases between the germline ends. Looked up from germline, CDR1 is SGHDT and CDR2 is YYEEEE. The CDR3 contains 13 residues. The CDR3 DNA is TGTGCCAGCAGCTTGTGGGTACAAGAGACCCAGTACTTC. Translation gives CASSLWVQETQYF.

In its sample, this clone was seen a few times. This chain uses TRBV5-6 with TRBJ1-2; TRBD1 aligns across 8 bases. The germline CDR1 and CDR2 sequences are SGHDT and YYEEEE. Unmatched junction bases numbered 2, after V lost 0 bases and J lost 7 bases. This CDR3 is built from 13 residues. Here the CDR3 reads CASSLDRGSGYTF. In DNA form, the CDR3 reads TGTGCCAGCAGCTTGGACAGGGGGAGTGGCTACACCTTC. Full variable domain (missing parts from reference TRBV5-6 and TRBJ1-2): DAGVTQSPTHLIKTRGQQVTLRCSPKSGHDTVSWYQQALGQGPQFIFQYYEEEERQRGNFPDRFSGHQFPNYSSELNVNALLLGDSALYLCASSLDRGSGYTFGSGTRLTVV.

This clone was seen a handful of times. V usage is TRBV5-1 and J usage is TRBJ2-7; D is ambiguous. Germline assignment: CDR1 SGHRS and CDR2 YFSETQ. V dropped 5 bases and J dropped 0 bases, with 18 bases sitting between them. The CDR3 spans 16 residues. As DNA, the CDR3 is TGCGCCAGCAGTTACCTCCGCCTAGGGTCCTCCTACGAGCAGTACTTC. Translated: CASSYLRLGSSYEQYF.

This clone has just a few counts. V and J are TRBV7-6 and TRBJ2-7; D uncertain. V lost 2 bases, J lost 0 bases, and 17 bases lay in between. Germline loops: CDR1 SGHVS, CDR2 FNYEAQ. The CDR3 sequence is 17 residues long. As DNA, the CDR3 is TGTGCCAGCAGCTTACTGAGCGATAGACTGAGCTCCTACGAGCAGTACTTC. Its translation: CASSLLSDRLSSYEQYF.

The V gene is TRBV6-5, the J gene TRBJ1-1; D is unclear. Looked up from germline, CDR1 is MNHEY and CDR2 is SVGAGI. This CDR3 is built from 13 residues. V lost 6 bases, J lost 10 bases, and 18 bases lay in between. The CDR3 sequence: CASRRPAGIVAFF. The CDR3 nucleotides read TGTGCCAGCAGACGACCGGCGGGGATAGTAGCTTTCTTT.

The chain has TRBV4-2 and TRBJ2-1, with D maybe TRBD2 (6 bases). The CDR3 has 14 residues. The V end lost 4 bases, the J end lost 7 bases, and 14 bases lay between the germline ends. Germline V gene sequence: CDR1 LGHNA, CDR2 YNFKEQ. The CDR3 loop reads CASSLDGTLNEQFF. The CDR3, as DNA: TGTGCCAGCAGCCTAGACGGGACTCTGAATGAGCAGTTCTTC.